This T cell receptor (beta chain) derives from a study of identical twins. Using its own MiXCR run on the 5' RACE reads, TCRdb lists one record per CDR3 protein. The sample lists around 490,000 distinct CDR3 sequences; roughly an eighth were seen once. V lost 4 bases and J lost 3, with 15 bases in between. CDR3 size: 15 residues. Germline lookup yields CDR1 SGHRS and CDR2 YFSETQ. In its sample, this clonotype was seen a few times. The same specimen was also included in a second study, on yellow fever vaccine responses in identical twins. That paper notes: Reportedly, the response of twins' T cells to the vaccine seemed partly convergent, partly personalized.

The clonotype comes from a young woman in good health. The J gene is TRBJ2-3, the V gene TRBV5-1; D gene uncertain. Material for sequencing was CD4+ T cells sorted from blood. The CDR3 reads CASSTGNVGTDTQYF. The CDR3 DNA is TGCGCCAGCAGCACCGGAAACGTGGGTACAGATACGCAGTATTTT.